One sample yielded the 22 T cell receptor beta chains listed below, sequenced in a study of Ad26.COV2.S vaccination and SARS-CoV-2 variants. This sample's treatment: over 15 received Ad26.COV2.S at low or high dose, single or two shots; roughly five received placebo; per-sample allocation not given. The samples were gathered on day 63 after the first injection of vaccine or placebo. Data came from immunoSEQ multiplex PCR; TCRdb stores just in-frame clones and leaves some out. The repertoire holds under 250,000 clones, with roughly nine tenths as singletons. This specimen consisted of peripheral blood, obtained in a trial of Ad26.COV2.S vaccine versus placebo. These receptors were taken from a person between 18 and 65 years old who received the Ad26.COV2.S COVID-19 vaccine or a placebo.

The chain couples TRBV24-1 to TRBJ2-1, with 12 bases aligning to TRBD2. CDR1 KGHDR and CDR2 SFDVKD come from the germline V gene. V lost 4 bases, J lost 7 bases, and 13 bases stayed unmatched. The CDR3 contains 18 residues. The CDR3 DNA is TGTGCCACCAGTGACCCCGGTTCTAGCGGGAGGGGGAGGAATGAGCAGTTCTTC. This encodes CATSDPGSSGRGRNEQFF.

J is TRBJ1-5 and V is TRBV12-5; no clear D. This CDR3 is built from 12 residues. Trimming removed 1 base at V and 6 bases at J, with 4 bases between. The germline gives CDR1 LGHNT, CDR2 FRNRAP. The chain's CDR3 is CASGLGAQPQHF. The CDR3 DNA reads TGTGCTAGTGGTTTGGGAGCTCAGCCCCAGCATTTT.

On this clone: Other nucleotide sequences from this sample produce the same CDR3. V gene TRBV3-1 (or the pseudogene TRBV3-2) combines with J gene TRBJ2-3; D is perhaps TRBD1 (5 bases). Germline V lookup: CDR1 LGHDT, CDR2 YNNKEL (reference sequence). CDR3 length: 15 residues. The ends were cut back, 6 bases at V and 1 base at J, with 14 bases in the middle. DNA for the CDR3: TGTGCCAGCAGACTACGTGGGGCCGGCACAGATACGCAGTATTTT. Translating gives CASRLRGAGTDTQYF.

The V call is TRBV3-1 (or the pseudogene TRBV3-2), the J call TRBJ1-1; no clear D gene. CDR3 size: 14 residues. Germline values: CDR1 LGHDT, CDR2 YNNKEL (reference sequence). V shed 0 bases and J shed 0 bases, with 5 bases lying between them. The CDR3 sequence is CASSQDGVNTEAFF. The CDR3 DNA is TGTGCCAGCAGCCAAGATGGTGTGAACACTGAAGCTTTCTTT.

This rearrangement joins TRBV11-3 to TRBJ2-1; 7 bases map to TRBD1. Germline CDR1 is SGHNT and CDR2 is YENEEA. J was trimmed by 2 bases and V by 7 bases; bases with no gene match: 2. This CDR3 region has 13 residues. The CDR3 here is CASKGAAYNEQFF. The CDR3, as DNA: TGTGCCAGCAAGGGGGCAGCCTACAATGAGCAGTTCTTC.

The CDR3 reads CASSNPETNTGFPSNSPLHF. In nucleotides, the CDR3 is TGTGCCAGCAGCAATCCCGAAACGAACACAGGTTTTCCCAGTAATTCACCCCTCCACTTT. The genes are TRBV21-1 and TRBJ1-6; the listed D gene, TRBD1, was not tested against the DNA. TRBV21-1 is listed as a pseudogene. CDR3 length: 20 amino acids.

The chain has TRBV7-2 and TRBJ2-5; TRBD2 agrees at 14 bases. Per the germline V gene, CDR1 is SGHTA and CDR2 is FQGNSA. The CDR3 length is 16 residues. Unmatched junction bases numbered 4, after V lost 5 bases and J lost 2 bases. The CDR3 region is CASSPWTSGGQETQYF. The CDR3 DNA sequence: TGTGCCAGCAGCCCATGGACTAGCGGGGGGCAAGAGACCCAGTACTTC.

The DNA of the CDR3 is TGTGCCATCCTCCGGGGGGTCCAAGATACGCAGTATTTT. This sequence encodes CAILRGVQDTQYF. The chain employs TRBV12-3 or TRBV12-4 and TRBJ2-3; 7 nucleotides align to TRBD2. The trim removed 10 bases at V and 5 bases at J, leaving 9 bases unmatched. There are 13 residues in the CDR3.

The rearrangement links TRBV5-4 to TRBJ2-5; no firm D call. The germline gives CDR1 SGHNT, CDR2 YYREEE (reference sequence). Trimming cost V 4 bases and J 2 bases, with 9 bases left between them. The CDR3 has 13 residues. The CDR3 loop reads CASSPTSQETQYF. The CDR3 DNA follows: TGTGCCAGCAGCCCGACCTCTCAAGAGACCCAGTACTTC.

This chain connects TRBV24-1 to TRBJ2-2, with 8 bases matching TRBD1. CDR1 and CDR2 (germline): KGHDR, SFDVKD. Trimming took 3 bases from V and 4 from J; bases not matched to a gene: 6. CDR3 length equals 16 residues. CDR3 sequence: CATSDTGTGPTGELFF. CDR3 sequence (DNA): TGTGCCACCAGTGATACTGGGACAGGTCCCACCGGGGAGCTGTTTTTT.

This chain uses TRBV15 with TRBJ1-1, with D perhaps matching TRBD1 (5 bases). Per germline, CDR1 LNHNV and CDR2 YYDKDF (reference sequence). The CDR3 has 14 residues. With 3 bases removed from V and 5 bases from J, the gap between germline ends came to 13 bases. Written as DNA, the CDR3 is TGTGCCACCAGCAGCCGCAACGGGGGGACTGAAGCTTTCTTT. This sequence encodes CATSSRNGGTEAFF.

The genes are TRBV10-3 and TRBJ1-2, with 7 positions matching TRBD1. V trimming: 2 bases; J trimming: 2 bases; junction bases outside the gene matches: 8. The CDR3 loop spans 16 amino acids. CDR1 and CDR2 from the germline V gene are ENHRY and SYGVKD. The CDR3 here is CAISERGTVFNYGYTF. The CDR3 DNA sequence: TGTGCCATCAGTGAGCGGGGGACAGTGTTCAACTATGGCTACACCTTC.

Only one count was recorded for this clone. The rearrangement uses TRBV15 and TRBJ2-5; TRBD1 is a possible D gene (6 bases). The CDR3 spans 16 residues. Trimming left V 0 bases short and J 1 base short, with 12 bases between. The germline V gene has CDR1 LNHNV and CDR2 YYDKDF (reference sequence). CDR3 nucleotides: TGTGCCACCAGCAGAGATAGGGGGATTTCCCAAGAGACCCAGTACTTC. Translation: CATSRDRGISQETQYF.

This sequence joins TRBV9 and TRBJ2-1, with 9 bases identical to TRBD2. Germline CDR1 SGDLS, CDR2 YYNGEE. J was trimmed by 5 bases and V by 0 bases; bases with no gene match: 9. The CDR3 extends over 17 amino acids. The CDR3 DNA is TGTGCCAGCAGCGTAGAAGCGGGGGGAGCGATGAACAATGAGCAGTTCTTC. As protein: CASSVEAGGAMNNEQFF.

The DNA for the CDR3 is TGTGCCAGCAGCATGACAGGCACGAACGTAAAACTGTTTTTT. The encoded protein is CASSMTGTNVKLFF. The chain combines TRBV11-2 with TRBJ1-4; D perhaps matches TRBD1 (6 bases). Trimming shortened V by 5 bases and J by 10 bases, and 17 bases separated the two germline ends. CDR1 is SGHAT, CDR2 FQNNGV, per germline. This CDR3 has 14 amino acids.

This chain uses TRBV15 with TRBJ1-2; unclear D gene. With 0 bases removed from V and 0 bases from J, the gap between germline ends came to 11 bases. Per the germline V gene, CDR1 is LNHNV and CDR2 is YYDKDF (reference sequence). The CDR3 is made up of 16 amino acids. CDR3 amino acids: CATSRDGRPANYGYTF. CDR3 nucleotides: TGTGCCACCAGCAGAGATGGGCGGCCAGCTAACTATGGCTACACCTTC. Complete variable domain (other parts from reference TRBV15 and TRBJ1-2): DAMVIQNPRYQVTQFGKPVTLSCSQTLNHNVMYWYQQKSSQAPKLLFHYYDKDFNNEADTPDNFQSRRPNTSFCFLDIRSPGLGDTAMYLCATSRDGRPANYGYTFGSGTRLTVV.

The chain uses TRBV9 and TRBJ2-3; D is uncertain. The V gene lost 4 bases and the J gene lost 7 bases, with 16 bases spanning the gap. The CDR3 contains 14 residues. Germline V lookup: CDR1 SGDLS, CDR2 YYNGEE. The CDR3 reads CASSPEVSSYTQYF. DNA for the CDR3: TGTGCCAGCAGCCCAGAAGTGTCCTCCTATACGCAGTATTTT.

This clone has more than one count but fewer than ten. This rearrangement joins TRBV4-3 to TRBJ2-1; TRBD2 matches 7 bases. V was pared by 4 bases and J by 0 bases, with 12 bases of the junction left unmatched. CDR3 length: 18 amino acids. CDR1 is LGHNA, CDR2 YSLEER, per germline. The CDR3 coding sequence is TGCGCCAGCAGCCTTTACTTCGCTAGCGGTGTCTCCTACAATGAGCAGTTCTTC. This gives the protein CASSLYFASGVSYNEQFF.

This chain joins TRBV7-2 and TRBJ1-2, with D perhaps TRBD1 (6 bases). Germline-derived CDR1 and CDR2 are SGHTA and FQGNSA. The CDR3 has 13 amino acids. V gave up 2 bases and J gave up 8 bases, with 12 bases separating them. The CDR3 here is CASSLIRGQGYTF. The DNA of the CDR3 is TGTGCCAGCAGCTTAATCCGGGGGCAAGGCTACACCTTC.

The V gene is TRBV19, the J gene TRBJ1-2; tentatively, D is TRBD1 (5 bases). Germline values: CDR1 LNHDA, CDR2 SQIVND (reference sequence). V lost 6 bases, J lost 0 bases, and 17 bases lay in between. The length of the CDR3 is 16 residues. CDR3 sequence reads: CASSPLRQTPNYGYTF. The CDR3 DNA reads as TGTGCCAGTAGCCCTCTTAGACAGACTCCTAACTATGGCTACACCTTC.

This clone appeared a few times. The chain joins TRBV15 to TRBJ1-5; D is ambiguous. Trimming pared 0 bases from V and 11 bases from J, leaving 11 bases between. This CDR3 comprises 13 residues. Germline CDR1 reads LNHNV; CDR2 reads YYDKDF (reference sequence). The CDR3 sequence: CATSRDHSGSQHF. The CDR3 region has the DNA TGTGCCACCAGCAGAGATCACTCGGGTTCCCAGCATTTT. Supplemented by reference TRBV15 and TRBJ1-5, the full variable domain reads DAMVIQNPRYQVTQFGKPVTLSCSQTLNHNVMYWYQQKSSQAPKLLFHYYDKDFNNEADTPDNFQSRRPNTSFCFLDIRSPGLGDTAMYLCATSRDHSGSQHFGDGTRLSIL.

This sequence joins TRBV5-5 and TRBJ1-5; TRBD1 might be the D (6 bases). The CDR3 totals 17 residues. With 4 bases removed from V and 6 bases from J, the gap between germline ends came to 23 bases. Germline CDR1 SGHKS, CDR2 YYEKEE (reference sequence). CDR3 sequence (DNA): TGTGCCAGCAGCCCCTTAGGGGGACAAGAATATGGTCAGCCCCAGCATTTT. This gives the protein CASSPLGGQEYGQPQHF.